This T cell receptor beta chain stems from a study of CD8 T cells in ankylosing spondylitis. This clonotype showed up just once. The antigen is undetermined. Findings and limits, study-wide: A TCR beta motif made of 7 to 9 highly homologous variants seemed typical of ankylosing spondylitis blood. Disease-linked clones were reportedly significantly enriched in matched ankylosing spondylitis synovial fluid.

TCRdb used MiXCR to reprocess the 5' RACE reads, holding one entry per CDR3 protein. The table has approximately 250,000 distinct CDR3 sequences, about 24% seen once; the top ten hold around 0.64%. Deletions cut 3 bases from V and 4 bases from J, with 10 bases between. The CDR3 contains 13 residues. Germline lookup yields CDR1 DFQATT and CDR2 SNEGSKA (reference sequence). V and J are TRBV20-1 and TRBJ2-1; a possible D gene is TRBD2 (6 bases). The TCR originated in a male donor with ankylosing spondylitis or in good health (not recorded which). The material sequenced was blood, either unsorted or a sorted T cell fraction (not recorded which). This CDR3 is CSARSGTYNEQFF. The CDR3 nucleotides are TGCAGTGCTAGGTCAGGGACTTACAATGAGCAGTTCTTC.